The source of this TCR beta chain is a study of beta chain features in type 1 diabetes. About the study: The patients were much like the healthy donors in age, gender and cell yields. All of the samples together had more than 95 million sorted cells examined.

V gave up 6 bases and J gave up 6 bases; unmatched junction bases: 9. Germline assignment: CDR1 SGHTA and CDR2 FQGNSA. This CDR3 is built from 15 residues. General study results and limits: Across all four CD4+ subsets, people with type 1 diabetes showed modestly shorter TCRB CDR3s.

The study reverse transcribed the entire isolated RNA, so it sequenced expressed TCRB transcripts. Clones were sequenced by immunoSEQ multiplex PCR, and TCRdb holds only the in-frame ones, with some missing. In the table there are fewer than 55,000 clones, 35% to 50% of which are singletons. A note on this clone: Its antigen is not known.

This clonotype was sampled from a man younger than 45 with type 1 diabetes. The chain uses TRBV7-2 and TRBJ1-5; 9 bases are shared with TRBD1. Sequenced material: Tregs from blood. The CDR3: CASRPGQGYIQPQHF. The CDR3, as DNA: TGTGCCAGCAGACCGGGACAGGGTTATATTCAGCCCCAGCATTTT.